The TCR beta chain described here comes from a study of blood T cell repertoires in COVID-19. Participants were aged about 18 to 90 years, lived in 24 US areas, and enrolled virtually. The CDR3 extends over 17 amino acids. The J segment lost 4 bases and the V segment lost 2 bases, leaving 8 bases of the junction unmatched. Germline loops: CDR1 LNHDA, CDR2 SQIVND (reference sequence). Assay: immunoSEQ multiplex PCR; the TCRdb copy retains only in-frame clones and omits some. Among 490,000 or so clones listed, about 85% were seen once. This chain uses TRBV19 with TRBJ2-5; 12 nucleotides match TRBD2. Sequencing used PBMCs or T cells enriched from blood (not recorded which). This TCR derives from a woman aged 55-70 years who had recovered from COVID-19. CDR3 region: CASSIRGLAGPTETQYF. CDR3 nucleotides: TGTGCCAGTAGTATACGCGGACTAGCGGGGCCCACAGAGACCCAGTACTTC.